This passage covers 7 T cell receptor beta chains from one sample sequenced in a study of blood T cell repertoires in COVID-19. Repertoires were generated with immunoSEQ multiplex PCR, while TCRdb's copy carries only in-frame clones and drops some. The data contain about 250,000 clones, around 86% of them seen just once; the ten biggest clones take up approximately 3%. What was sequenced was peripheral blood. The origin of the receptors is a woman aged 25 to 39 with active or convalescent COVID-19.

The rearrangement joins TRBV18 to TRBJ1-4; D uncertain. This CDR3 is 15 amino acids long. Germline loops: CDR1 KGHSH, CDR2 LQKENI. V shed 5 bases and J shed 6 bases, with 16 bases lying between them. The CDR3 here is CASSSAMGQYEKLFF. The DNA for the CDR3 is TGTGCCAGCTCATCCGCCATGGGCCAGTATGAAAAACTGTTTTTT. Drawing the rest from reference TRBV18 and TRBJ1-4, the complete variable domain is NAGVMQNPRHLVRRRGQEARLRCSPMKGHSHVYWYRQLPEEGLKFMVYLQKENIIDESGMPKERFSAEFPKEGPSILRIQQVVRGDSAAYFCASSSAMGQYEKLFFGSGTQLSVL.

CDR3 region: CASSDRQDLGYGYTF. The CDR3 nucleotides are TGTGCCAGCAGTGATCGACAGGATCTCGGCTATGGCTACACCTTC. This rearrangement joins TRBV2 to TRBJ1-2; a possible D gene is TRBD1 (6 bases). CDR1 is SNHLY and CDR2 is FYNNEI in the germline V gene. Between the trimmed V and J ends, which lost 3 bases and 4 bases, there was a span of 15 bases. The CDR3 is made up of 15 amino acids.

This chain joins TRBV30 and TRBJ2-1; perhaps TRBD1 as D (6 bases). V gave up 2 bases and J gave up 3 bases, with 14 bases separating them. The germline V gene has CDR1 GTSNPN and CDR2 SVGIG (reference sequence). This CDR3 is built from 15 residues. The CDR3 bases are TGTGCCTGGAGTCTTGTCAGGGGCTACTACAATGAGCAGTTCTTC. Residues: CAWSLVRGYYNEQFF. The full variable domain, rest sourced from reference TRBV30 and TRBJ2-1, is SQTIHQWPATLVQPVGSPLSLECTVEGTSNPNLYWYRQAAGRGLQLLFYSVGIGQISSEVPQNLSASRPQDRQFILSSKKLLLSDSGFYLCAWSLVRGYYNEQFFGPGTRLTVL.

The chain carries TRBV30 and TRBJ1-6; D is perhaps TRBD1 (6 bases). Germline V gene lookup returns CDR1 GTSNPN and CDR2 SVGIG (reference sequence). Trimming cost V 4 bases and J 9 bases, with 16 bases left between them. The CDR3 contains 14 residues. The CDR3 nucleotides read TGTGCCTGGATCCCCCAGGGGCAGTTTTCACCCCTCCACTTT. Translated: CAWIPQGQFSPLHF.

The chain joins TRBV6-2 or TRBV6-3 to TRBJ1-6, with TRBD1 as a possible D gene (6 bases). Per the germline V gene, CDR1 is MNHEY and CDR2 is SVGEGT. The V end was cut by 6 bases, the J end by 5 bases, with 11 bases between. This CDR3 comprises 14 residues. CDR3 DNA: TGTGCCAGCAGCCCGGACAGAAATAATTCACCCCTCCACTTT. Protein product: CASSPDRNNSPLHF.

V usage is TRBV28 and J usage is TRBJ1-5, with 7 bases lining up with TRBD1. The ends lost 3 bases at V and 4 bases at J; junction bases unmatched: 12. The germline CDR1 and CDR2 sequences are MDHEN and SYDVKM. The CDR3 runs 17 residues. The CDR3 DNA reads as TGTGCCAGCAGTTTCGTGGGCAGGGGGTTTGAAAATCAGCCCCAGCATTTT. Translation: CASSFVGRGFENQPQHF.

The chain's CDR3 is CASSEAGLGGPPTYEQYF. The CDR3 DNA reads as TGCGCCAGCAGTGAGGCCGGACTAGGGGGACCCCCCACCTACGAGCAGTACTTC. The chain combines TRBV10-2 with TRBJ2-7, with a weak D call TRBD2 (7 bases). The CDR3 sequence is 18 residues long. CDR1 is WSHSY, CDR2 SAAADI, per germline. Trimming pared 2 bases from V and 2 bases from J, leaving 22 bases between.